These T cell receptor beta chains were read from a single sample in a study of blood T cells in healthy people across ages. TCRdb independently ran MiXCR on the 5' RACE reads; one entry per CDR3 protein. Here the sample spans hundreds of thousands of distinct CDR3 sequences, roughly half being singletons. The sample consisted of blood. Receptors were obtained from a woman aged 80 or over in good health. CDR3s leave out the opening cysteine and the closing phenylalanine or tryptophan.

len: 15; v_gene: TRBV6-2/TRBV6-3; CDR3aa: ASSYPGQFSGANVLT
len: 12; v_gene: TRBV7-9; CDR3aa: ASSLRAATGELF
len: 11; v_gene: TRBV4-2; CDR3aa: ASSQGSKDTQY
len: 11; v_gene: TRBV7-3; CDR3aa: ASSQDRDNEQF
len: 13; v_gene: TRBV20-1; CDR3aa: SARRQGGRTYGYT
len: 13; v_gene: TRBV9; CDR3aa: ASSVGPRSQETQY
len: 13; v_gene: TRBV6-6; CDR3aa: ASSYSDGSNQPQH
len: 9; v_gene: TRBV28; CDR3aa: ASSPNHGYT
len: 12; v_gene: TRBV2; CDR3aa: ASRGALGTGELF
len: 12; v_gene: TRBV28; CDR3aa: ASRLQGSNTEAF
len: 15; v_gene: TRBV6-1; CDR3aa: ASSEGQGAGWLQPQH
len: 12; v_gene: TRBV20-1; CDR3aa: SARDEGHLYEQY
len: 13; v_gene: TRBV21-1; CDR3aa: ASSKGLAGTDTQY
len: 10; v_gene: TRBV29-1; CDR3aa: SVTGRGTEAF
len: 12; v_gene: TRBV11-1; CDR3aa: ASSRQGNTGELF
len: 9; v_gene: TRBV3-1; CDR3aa: TSSQVNEQY
len: 10; v_gene: TRBV29-1; CDR3aa: SVEREPNVLT
len: 14; v_gene: TRBV28; CDR3aa: ASSPRLAGGRDEQY
len: 13; v_gene: TRBV6-2/TRBV6-3; CDR3aa: ASSPGGAGYNEQF
len: 11; v_gene: TRBV7-2; CDR3aa: ASSLRKIYGYT
len: 16; v_gene: TRBV24-1; CDR3aa: ATSDSLLGGTSTDTQY
len: 16; v_gene: TRBV4-1; CDR3aa: ASSQDFTGVLINYGYT
len: 12; v_gene: TRBV20-1; CDR3aa: SAREGRPAYEQY
len: 12; v_gene: TRBV7-2; CDR3aa: ASSLSGDRYEQY
len: 15; v_gene: TRBV25-1; CDR3aa: ASSELGGRDSRETQY
len: 13; v_gene: TRBV4-2; CDR3aa: ASSQRQGESTEAF
len: 17; v_gene: TRBV5-1; CDR3aa: ASSLGAGANVGSYNEQF
len: 10; v_gene: TRBV5-1; CDR3aa: ASSLSKETQY
len: 11; v_gene: TRBV30; CDR3aa: AWSGKVNQPQH
len: 12; v_gene: TRBV6-1; CDR3aa: ASSDRTVLLEQY
len: 13; v_gene: TRBV28; CDR3aa: ASSYLQGNNQPQH
len: 12; v_gene: TRBV7-8; CDR3aa: ASSLVRGAYEQY
len: 11; v_gene: TRBV24-1; CDR3aa: ATSSWPYNEQF